This passage covers 23 T cell receptor beta chains from one sample sequenced in a study of technical replicates of blood from a handful of donors. The assay was immunoSEQ multiplex PCR, and TCRdb's table has in-frame clones only and misses some. The sample includes some 80,000 clones, 75% to 95% of them seen just once. The material sequenced was T cells isolated from PBMCs. The receptors were sampled from a human donor in good health.

The CDR3 region is CASSPRREASGNVEQFF. The CDR3, as DNA: TGCGCCAGCAGCCCCCGAAGGGAGGCTAGCGGGAATGTTGAGCAGTTCTTC. This chain links TRBV4-1 with TRBJ2-1, with 9 bases identical to TRBD2. This CDR3 spans 17 amino acids. Germline V gene sequence: CDR1 MGHRA, CDR2 YSYEKL. V shed 4 bases and J 9 bases; nucleotides not matched to a gene: 16.

A single count supports this clone. Other DNA variants within this sample encode the same CDR3. This chain uses TRBV9 with TRBJ1-2; D is undetermined. The CDR3 loop spans 14 amino acids. With 0 bases removed from V and 5 bases from J, the gap between germline ends came to 11 bases. Germline CDR1 SGDLS, CDR2 YYNGEE. CDR3 bases: TGTGCCAGCAGCGTAGGAGGAGGTAGTTATGGCTACACCTTC. Translation gives CASSVGGGSYGYTF.

The chain uses TRBV6-5 and TRBJ1-5, with a possible D match to TRBD1 (5 bases). V lost 5 bases and J 7 bases, leaving 15 bases between the germline ends. This CDR3 spans 14 amino acids. CDR1 is MNHEY, CDR2 SVGAGI, per germline. CDR3: CASSMVQGSQPQHF. CDR3 sequence (DNA): TGTGCCAGCAGTATGGTCCAGGGTAGCCAGCCCCAGCATTTT.

The chain has TRBV27 and TRBJ2-1; 10 bases fit TRBD1. V shed 6 bases and J 12 bases; nucleotides not matched to a gene: 5. The CDR3 consists of 12 residues. The germline gives CDR1 MNHEY, CDR2 SMNVEV (reference sequence). CDR3 in DNA: TGTGCCAGCAGGGGGACAGGGGTAAGGCAGTTCTTC. Protein: CASRGTGVRQFF.

The J gene is TRBJ1-1, the V gene TRBV28; D gene unclear. The CDR3 totals 12 residues. The germline CDR1 and CDR2 sequences are MDHEN and SYDVKM. Trimming shortened V by 8 bases and J by 4 bases, and 11 bases separated the two germline ends. The CDR3 region has the DNA TGTGCCAGCGAAAGGACTGTCACTGAAGCTTTCTTT. Protein product: CASERTVTEAFF.

V gene TRBV2 combines with J gene TRBJ2-5; TRBD2 is a possible D gene (5 bases). The CDR3 has 13 residues. Germline V gives CDR1 SNHLY, CDR2 FYNNEI. Trimming removed 5 bases at V and 4 bases at J, with 11 bases between. The CDR3 region is CASSKEVLETQYF. CDR3 bases: TGTGCCAGCAGTAAGGAGGTTTTAGAGACCCAGTACTTC.

The rearrangement joins TRBV7-9 to TRBJ2-7; D is undetermined. This CDR3 is 17 amino acids long. V lost 0 bases and J 3 bases, leaving 18 bases between the germline ends. Germline loops: CDR1 SEHNR, CDR2 FQNEAQ (reference sequence). This CDR3 is CASSLASRSSRDYEQYF. As DNA, the CDR3 is TGTGCCAGCAGCTTAGCATCCCGGTCATCCCGAGACTACGAGCAGTACTTC. Drawing the rest from reference TRBV7-9 and TRBJ2-7, the complete variable domain is DTGVSQNPRHKITKRGQNVTFRCDPISEHNRLYWYRQTLGQGPEFLTYFQNEAQLEKSRLLSDRFSAERPKGSFSTLEIQRTEQGDSAMYLCASSLASRSSRDYEQYFGPGTRLTVT.

This clone came up once. The chain combines TRBV18 with TRBJ2-7; 9 positions agree with TRBD1. With V trimmed by 6 bases and J by 3 bases, 6 bases remained unmatched. Germline V lookup: CDR1 KGHSH, CDR2 LQKENI. CDR3 length equals 14 residues. CDR3: CASSHGDRVYEQYF. In nucleotides, the CDR3 is TGTGCCAGCTCCCACGGGGACAGGGTCTACGAGCAGTACTTC.

This chain uses TRBV5-1 with TRBJ2-3; D unclear. The CDR3 runs to 15 residues. V was shortened by 2 bases and J by 6 bases, with 16 bases between the two germline ends. Per germline, CDR1 SGHRS and CDR2 YFSETQ. The CDR3 DNA sequence: TGCGCCAGCAGCTTCCGACCCGGAACCGGGGATACGCAGTATTTT. Translated: CASSFRPGTGDTQYF.

CDR3 coding DNA: TGTGCCAGCAGCGTAGGGGTAGCACCAGATACGCAGTATTTT. Translating it yields CASSVGVAPDTQYF. The chain recombines TRBV9 with TRBJ2-3; D is unresolved. CDR1 and CDR2 from the germline V gene are SGDLS and YYNGEE. This CDR3 region has 14 residues. V lost 0 bases to trimming and J lost 4 bases, with 9 bases between them.

The rearrangement links TRBV18 to TRBJ1-3, with D unresolved. Between the trimmed V and J ends, which lost 10 bases and 0 bases, there was a span of 10 bases. CDR3 size: 13 residues. Germline CDR1 KGHSH, CDR2 LQKENI. CDR3 bases: TGTGCCACCGCCCTCAGCTCTGGAAACACCATATATTTT. It specifies CATALSSGNTIYF.

The V and J genes are TRBV19 and TRBJ1-4, with 9 bases that match TRBD1. Germline V lookup: CDR1 LNHDA, CDR2 SQIVND (reference sequence). V was clipped by 7 bases and J by 5 bases; unmatched bases: 2. The CDR3 loop spans 13 amino acids. Here the CDR3 reads CASKDRGNEKLFF. In DNA, the CDR3 is TGTGCCAGTAAGGACAGGGGAAATGAAAAACTGTTTTTT.

V is TRBV6-1 and J is TRBJ1-5; D unclear. Per germline, CDR1 MNHNS and CDR2 SASEGT. The CDR3 runs 11 residues. V shed 5 bases and J shed 3 bases, with 2 bases lying between them. The CDR3 DNA sequence: TGTGCCAGCAGTCACAATCAGCCCCAGCATTTT. Amino acid sequence: CASSHNQPQHF.

This clone came up a few times. The V and J genes are TRBV30 and TRBJ1-1; D is unclear. The CDR3 loop spans 14 amino acids. Germline CDR1 is GTSNPN and CDR2 is SVGIG (reference sequence). V was clipped by 0 bases and J by 1 base, with 9 bases between them. CDR3 sequence reads: CAWSVQIWNTEAFF. The CDR3 DNA reads TGTGCCTGGAGTGTACAAATCTGGAACACTGAAGCTTTCTTT.

The chain is built from TRBV19 and TRBJ1-2; TRBD1 aligns across 7 bases. The CDR3 is 13 amino acids. V was clipped by 7 bases and J by 3 bases; unmatched bases: 5. Germline V lookup: CDR1 LNHDA, CDR2 SQIVND (reference sequence). CDR3 nucleotide sequence: TGTGCCAGTAATTCCCAGGGGGACTATGGCTACACCTTC. Amino acids: CASNSQGDYGYTF.

The chain is built from TRBV7-9 and TRBJ2-7, with a possible D match to TRBD1 (6 bases). V gave up 6 bases and J gave up 1 base, with 13 bases separating them. The germline V gene encodes CDR1 SEHNR and CDR2 FQNEAQ (reference sequence). There are 14 residues in the CDR3. The DNA for the CDR3 is TGTGCCAGCAGTTCCGGGACAAGATCCTACGAGCAGTACTTC. It yields the protein CASSSGTRSYEQYF.

This clone is a singleton in its sample. The chain combines TRBV7-9 with TRBJ2-5; D ambiguous. Germline CDR1 reads SEHNR; CDR2 reads FQNEAQ (reference sequence). The CDR3 totals 12 residues. V lost 1 base and J lost 4, with 4 bases in between. The CDR3 sequence is CASSLVLETQYF. The CDR3 nucleotides are TGTGCCAGCAGCTTAGTATTAGAGACCCAGTACTTC.

The V gene is TRBV6-6, the J gene TRBJ1-2; TRBD1 matches at 8 bases. J was trimmed by 8 bases and V by 5 bases; bases with no gene match: 10. This CDR3 is 14 amino acids long. The germline CDR1 and CDR2 sequences are MNHNY and SVGAGI (reference sequence). For the CDR3, the DNA is TGTGCCAGCAGTCCCCAAGGACAGGGAGGGGGCTACACCTTC. This codes for CASSPQGQGGGYTF.

The chain has TRBV20-1 and TRBJ2-7; a weak D match, TRBD2 (5 bases). Germline CDR1 and CDR2: DFQATT and SNEGSKA (reference sequence). This CDR3 has 11 residues. V was pared by 3 bases and J by 2 bases, with 5 bases between. CDR3 in amino acids: CSARRAYEQYF. The CDR3, as DNA: TGCAGTGCTAGGAGGGCCTACGAGCAGTACTTC.

This clone was picked up a small number of times. The genes are TRBV9 and TRBJ2-1; D is perhaps TRBD1 (5 bases). With 4 bases removed from V and 4 bases from J, the gap between germline ends came to 12 bases. CDR1 and CDR2 from the germline V gene are SGDLS and YYNGEE. The CDR3 has 14 residues. The CDR3 sequence: CASSPDSGYNEQFF. The CDR3 DNA reads TGTGCCAGCAGCCCCGACTCAGGGTACAATGAGCAGTTCTTC.

The V call is TRBV4-1, the J call TRBJ2-1, with 7 bases matching TRBD1. Trimming took 3 bases from V and 1 from J; bases not matched to a gene: 6. This CDR3 has 16 amino acids. Germline assignment: CDR1 MGHRA and CDR2 YSYEKL. CDR3 region: CASSHRRQGSYNEQFF. The CDR3 DNA sequence: TGCGCCAGCAGCCACCGGAGACAGGGTTCCTACAATGAGCAGTTCTTC.

The rearrangement uses TRBV4-2 and TRBJ1-5; 8 bases are shared with TRBD1. V was clipped by 0 bases and J by 2 bases; unmatched bases: 3. Looked up from germline, CDR1 is LGHNA and CDR2 is YNFKEQ. The CDR3 contains 16 residues. The DNA of the CDR3 is TGTGCCAGCAGCCAAGATGGACAGGGTGGCAATCAGCCCCAGCATTTT. The encoded protein is CASSQDGQGGNQPQHF.

The genes are TRBV7-8 and TRBJ2-7, with D possibly being TRBD1 (5 bases). Germline CDR1 and CDR2: SGHVS and FQNEAQ. The CDR3 contains 15 residues. The V gene lost 3 bases and the J gene lost 0 bases, with 12 bases spanning the gap. CDR3 protein: CASSFRAGSSYEQYF. The CDR3 coding sequence is TGTGCCAGCAGCTTCAGGGCAGGAAGCTCCTACGAGCAGTACTTC.